This TCR beta chain stems from a study of radiation and T cells in renal cell carcinoma. Regarding time point: blood 2 weeks post-SBRT. As to treatment: 15 Gy SBRT to primary tumor, nephrectomy 4 weeks later. Clear cell pathology was present in this patient's renal cell carcinoma. CDR3 size: 14 residues. Trimming took 4 bases from V and 2 from J; bases not matched to a gene: 2. The germline V gene encodes CDR1 MNHEY and CDR2 SVGAGI. Method: immunoSEQ multiplex PCR; TCRdb's copy keeps in-frame clones and lacks some. The top ten hold 4.5% to 7.5% of the sample, which has 100,000 to 150,000 clones, 88% seen once.

This TCR derives from a woman in her 70s with renal cell carcinoma. The gene calls are TRBV6-5 and TRBJ2-5; 9 nucleotides line up with TRBD1. The sample in question was blood, obtained from a patient whose treatment included radiotherapy and nephrectomy. CDR3 residues: CASSLGQGQETQYF. For the CDR3, the DNA is TGTGCCAGCAGTTTGGGACAGGGACAAGAGACCCAGTACTTC.